This record covers a single T cell receptor beta chain. The antigen remains undetermined. The data were taken from a study of Ad26.COV2.S vaccination and SARS-CoV-2 variants. Findings and caveats of the study: The TCR breadth and depth analyses may have produced an underestimate of total T cell responses.

Treatment reported: roughly 19 received Ad26.COV2.S at low or high dose, single or two shots; 5 received placebo; per-sample allocation not given. Day 63 following the first vaccine or placebo injection was when the samples were taken. Built on an Ad26 vector, the vaccine expressed Wuhan-strain SARS-CoV-2 spike. TCRdb's table, derived via immunoSEQ multiplex PCR, lists solely in-frame clones and lacks some. Of hundreds of thousands of clones in the sample, 88% were seen once. Germline V gene data show CDR1 as KGHSH and CDR2 as LQKENI. The CDR3 spans 15 residues. V shed 3 bases and J shed 0 bases, with 12 bases lying between them.

The clonotype was recovered from a person aged 18-60 years who received the Ad26.COV2.S COVID-19 vaccine or a placebo. The chain has TRBV18 and TRBJ2-7, with D possibly matching TRBD1 (5 bases). The source was peripheral blood, collected in a trial of Ad26.COV2.S vaccine versus placebo. CDR3 in amino acids: CASSPLRQTSYEQYF. CDR3 bases: TGTGCCAGCTCACCTCTTAGACAGACCTCCTACGAGCAGTACTTC.